Included here is one T cell receptor beta chain sequence, with context. Its target is unknown. Assay used: immunoSEQ multiplex PCR; TCRdb lists only in-frame clones, some missing. This sample has around 7,900 clones, with roughly 65% found just once. This sample is drawn from a study of early stage breast cancer tumors. General observations from the study: In about 90% of the 16 patients, blood comparison separated tumor from normal breast. Commonly generated sequences made up most enriched TCRB sequences shared between patients.

V gave up 1 base and J gave up 9 bases, with 13 bases separating them. The length of the CDR3 is 14 residues. Germline CDR1 reads SEHNR; CDR2 reads FQNEAQ (reference sequence). The sequence came from a person aged 70 to 80 with breast cancer. The V gene is TRBV7-9, the J gene TRBJ2-1, with a possible D match to TRBD2 (6 bases). The source material was breast tumor tissue. The chain's CDR3 is CASSLVGSGVEQFF. In DNA, the CDR3 is TGTGCCAGCAGCTTAGTGGGATCGGGGGTTGAGCAGTTCTTC.